This entry lists 25 T cell receptor beta chains sequenced from one sample in a study of early T cells in non-severe SARS-CoV-2 infection. TCRdb called the 5' RACE reads again in MiXCR, with one record for every CDR3 protein. The data hold some 40,000 distinct CDR3 sequences, with approximately 8.7% observed a single time. This specimen consisted of whole blood, obtained at baseline. The origin of the receptors is an adult who was a healthcare worker with PCR-confirmed SARS-CoV-2 infection or an uninfected control (not recorded which).

This clonotype was counted once. This rearrangement joins TRBV21-1 to TRBJ1-1; the DNA was not compared with TRBD1, the D call given in the table. TRBV21-1 is an annotated pseudogene. This CDR3 has 12 residues. The CDR3 here is CASRDRGPEAFF. DNA for the CDR3: TGTGCCAGCAGAGACAGGGGTCCTGAAGCTTTCTTT.

Many counts were recorded for this clonotype. V is TRBV30 and J is TRBJ2-1, with TRBD2 matching 7 bases. CDR1 is GTSNPN and CDR2 is SVGIG in the germline V gene (reference sequence). This CDR3 is built from 14 residues. V lost 2 bases and J lost 4; bases outside the gene matches: 5. For the CDR3, the DNA is TGTGCCTGGAGTTCGGCTAGCGGATACAATGAGCAGTTCTTC. Amino acids: CAWSSASGYNEQFF.

This clonotype was seen a handful of times. V and J are TRBV4-2 and TRBJ2-7, with D possibly matching TRBD1 (5 bases). There are 14 residues in the CDR3. CDR1 LGHNA and CDR2 YNFKEQ come from the germline V gene. V lost 1 base and J 0 bases, leaving 7 bases between the germline ends. CDR3: CASSQVGASYEQYF. The CDR3 DNA reads TGTGCCAGCAGCCAAGTTGGGGCCTCCTACGAGCAGTACTTC.

This clonotype appeared many times. The rearrangement links TRBV10-1 to TRBJ2-2; no definite D call. V was cut by 0 bases and J by 1 base, with 9 bases left in between. Germline CDR1 WNHNN, CDR2 SYGVQD (reference sequence). This CDR3 is 16 amino acids long. In DNA form, the CDR3 reads TGCGCCAGCAGTGAGTCGGTTGGTGGGAACACCGGGGAGCTGTTTTTT. Translated: CASSESVGGNTGELFF.

This clonotype came up a few times. This rearrangement joins TRBV6-1 to TRBJ2-1; D remains unclear. CDR3 length: 14 amino acids. Trimming left V 1 base short and J 0 bases short, with 4 bases between. Germline loops: CDR1 MNHNS, CDR2 SASEGT. The CDR3 sequence is CASSEGSSYNEQFF. The CDR3, as DNA: TGTGCCAGCAGTGAAGGTAGCTCCTACAATGAGCAGTTCTTC.

Many counts were recorded for this clonotype. V is TRBV10-3 and J is TRBJ2-5, with D possibly matching TRBD1 (6 bases). The germline gives CDR1 ENHRY, CDR2 SYGVKD. V was trimmed by 0 bases and J by 5 bases, leaving 7 bases between them. This CDR3 is 13 amino acids long. CDR3 protein: CAISESGAETQYF. CDR3 in DNA: TGTGCCATCAGTGAGTCGGGGGCGGAGACCCAGTACTTC.

The rearrangement uses TRBV20-1 and TRBJ2-5; 11 nucleotides align to TRBD2. CDR1 is DFQATT, CDR2 SNEGSKA, per germline (reference sequence). V lost 2 bases to trimming and J lost 5 bases; unmatched junction nucleotides: 7. The CDR3 contains 15 residues. This CDR3 is CSARSSGGTSETQYF. The CDR3 DNA reads TGCAGTGCTAGATCTAGCGGGGGGACGAGTGAGACCCAGTACTTC.

This clonotype was recorded only once. The V and J genes are TRBV12-3 or TRBV12-4 and TRBJ2-1; a possible D gene is TRBD2 (5 bases). CDR3 length: 14 amino acids. V lost 2 bases to trimming and J lost 3 bases, with 8 bases between them. The CDR3 loop is CASSLSGIYNEQFF. In nucleotides, the CDR3 is TGTGCCAGCAGTTTATCCGGGATCTACAATGAGCAGTTCTTC.

At least ten counts were recorded for this clonotype. The chain links TRBV12-3 or TRBV12-4 to TRBJ2-7; TRBD1 aligns across 8 bases. J lost 3 bases, V lost 8 bases, and 6 bases had no gene match. This CDR3 contains 13 residues. The CDR3 nucleotides read TGTGCCAGCGGTACAGGGGGTTACTACGAGCAGTACTTC. Translation: CASGTGGYYEQYF.

The V gene is TRBV29-1, the J gene TRBJ1-1; 7 bases line up with TRBD1. This CDR3 spans 15 amino acids. Germline V gene data show CDR1 as SQVTM and CDR2 as ANQGSEA. With 6 bases clipped from V and 2 bases from J, the junction kept 12 bases outside the gene matches. The CDR3 loop reads CSVVGQSPFNTEAFF. The CDR3 DNA reads as TGCAGCGTGGTGGGACAGTCTCCATTCAACACTGAAGCTTTCTTT.

In this sample, this clonotype turned up many times. The chain uses TRBV12-3 or TRBV12-4 and TRBJ2-1; D may correspond to TRBD1 or TRBD2 (5 bases each). V shed 3 bases and J shed 8 bases, with 8 bases lying between them. This CDR3 has 12 residues. CDR3 bases: TGTGCCAGCAGTTTTGGGGGTTATGAGCAGTTCTTC. Encoded protein: CASSFGGYEQFF.

This clonotype has ten or more counts. The genes are TRBV4-1 and TRBJ1-4; 9 nucleotides align to TRBD1. After removal of 2 bases from V and 9 bases from J, the junction contained 10 bases not matched to a gene. Germline CDR1 MGHRA, CDR2 YSYEKL. The CDR3 spans 16 residues. Here the CDR3 reads CASSQLSGQGGQKLFF. The CDR3 DNA follows: TGCGCCAGCAGCCAATTATCGGGACAGGGAGGCCAAAAACTGTTTTTT.

This clonotype was counted a few times. The V gene is TRBV6-5, the J gene TRBJ1-2; 7 nucleotides line up with TRBD1. The ends lost 4 bases at V and 4 bases at J; junction bases unmatched: 3. Per germline, CDR1 MNHEY and CDR2 SVGAGI. The CDR3 totals 13 residues. The CDR3 spells CASSSSGGYGYTF. For the CDR3, the DNA is TGTGCCAGCAGTTCGTCAGGGGGCTATGGCTACACCTTC.

The chain carries TRBV28 and TRBJ2-5; D perhaps matches TRBD1 (5 bases). Trimming removed 6 bases from V and 1 base from J, with 12 bases in between. The CDR3 is 14 residues long. Germline values: CDR1 MDHEN, CDR2 SYDVKM. The DNA of the CDR3 is TGTGCCAGCAGCCGGACAAGGGTCCAAGAGACCCAGTACTTC. Protein sequence: CASSRTRVQETQYF.

The chain couples TRBV11-1 to TRBJ2-7; D gene unclear. Trimming stripped 7 bases from V and 3 bases from J, with 13 bases between. Germline CDR1 SGHAT, CDR2 FQDESV (reference sequence). The CDR3 covers 13 residues. DNA of the CDR3: TGTGCCAGCATCAAAAAGGCCCGCTACGAGCAGTACTTC. Translation gives CASIKKARYEQYF.

The V and J genes are TRBV28 and TRBJ2-3; TRBD1 matches at 9 bases. V shed 1 base, J shed 2 bases, and the junction held 7 bases outside the gene matches. There are 17 residues in the CDR3. Germline V lookup: CDR1 MDHEN, CDR2 SYDVKM. The CDR3 DNA is TGTGCCAGCAGTTTATCACAGGGGGCGGTTTACACAGATACGCAGTATTTT. This codes for CASSLSQGAVYTDTQYF.

The CDR3 reads CATSAGGHSETQYF. The CDR3 DNA is TGTGCCACCAGTGCCGGGGGCCATTCCGAGACCCAGTACTTC. The chain links TRBV24-1 to TRBJ2-5; D possibly matches TRBD1 or TRBD2 (6 bases each). Germline CDR1 KGHDR, CDR2 SFDVKD. Trimming shortened V by 5 bases and J by 5 bases, and 14 bases separated the two germline ends. The CDR3 has 14 amino acids.

This clonotype was counted at least ten times. The chain carries TRBV24-1 and TRBJ2-1, with 11 bases lining up with TRBD1. This CDR3 contains 15 residues. V was clipped by 6 bases and J by 6 bases; unmatched bases: 6. Germline assignment: CDR1 KGHDR and CDR2 SFDVKD. CDR3 bases: TGTGCCACCAGTACCACCGGGACAGGGGGCAATGAGCAGTTCTTC. Translation gives CATSTTGTGGNEQFF.

This clonotype was seen a handful of times. V is TRBV6-2 or TRBV6-3 and J is TRBJ2-7, with 7 nucleotides matching TRBD1. Germline V gene data show CDR1 as MNHEY and CDR2 as SVGEGT. Losses at the gene ends were 5 bases for V and 3 bases for J; bases not matched to a gene: 10. CDR3 size: 15 residues. Written as DNA, the CDR3 is TGTGCCAGCAGTGGAACCGGGACAGAAGACTACGAGCAGTACTTC. Encoded protein: CASSGTGTEDYEQYF.

This clonotype was detected only a few times. This chain links TRBV7-2 with TRBJ2-7, with 9 bases matching TRBD1. The CDR3 covers 13 residues. Germline-derived CDR1 and CDR2 are SGHTA and FQGNSA. J lost 6 bases, V lost 1 base, and 1 base had no gene match. CDR3 residues: CASSLDRGREQYF. CDR3 nucleotide sequence: TGTGCCAGCAGCTTAGACAGGGGGCGCGAGCAGTACTTC.

This clonotype was recorded a few times. The genes are TRBV3-1 and TRBJ2-5; the D gene is possibly TRBD2 (5 bases). Germline CDR1 reads LGHDT; CDR2 reads YNNKEL (reference sequence). With 0 bases removed from V and 5 bases from J, the gap between germline ends came to 13 bases. The CDR3 length is 15 residues. The CDR3 loop is CASSQDRTGVETQYF. CDR3 sequence (DNA): TGTGCCAGCAGCCAAGATCGGACCGGGGTGGAGACCCAGTACTTC.

In its sample, this clonotype was seen many times. The chain combines TRBV5-6 with TRBJ2-7; no reliable D call. The CDR3 totals 11 residues. CDR1 SGHDT and CDR2 YYEEEE come from the germline V gene. The germline V and J ends were trimmed by 2 bases and 3 bases, with 3 bases remaining between them. For the CDR3, the DNA is TGTGCCAGCAGCTTTAACTACGAGCAGTACTTC. It is translated as CASSFNYEQYF.

The rearrangement links TRBV19 to TRBJ2-1, with 11 bases identical to TRBD2. The length of the CDR3 is 16 residues. CDR1 and CDR2 (germline): LNHDA, SQIVND (reference sequence). After removal of 1 base from V and 10 bases from J, the junction contained 9 bases not matched to a gene. CDR3 sequence: CASSIGISGGAWEQFF. Here the CDR3 DNA reads TGTGCCAGTAGTATAGGTATTAGCGGGGGGGCCTGGGAGCAGTTCTTC.

This clonotype showed up just a few times. The chain is built from TRBV20-1 and TRBJ2-7; D ambiguous. The V and J ends lost 4 bases and 5 bases respectively, with 9 bases between them. This CDR3 contains 11 residues. The germline gives CDR1 DFQATT, CDR2 SNEGSKA (reference sequence). For the CDR3, the DNA is TGCAGTGCTAAGAGTGGCCACGAGCAGTACTTC. Its protein product is CSAKSGHEQYF.

The rearrangement joins TRBV6-2 or TRBV6-3 to TRBJ2-5; 7 bases are shared with TRBD1. The V segment lost 0 bases and the J segment 2 bases; nucleotides outside the gene matches: 3. Germline V gene data show CDR1 as MNHEY and CDR2 as SVGEGT. The CDR3 has 15 residues. As DNA, the CDR3 is TGTGCCAGCAGTTACTCTTGGACAGGTCAAGAGACCCAGTACTTC. Translation gives CASSYSWTGQETQYF.